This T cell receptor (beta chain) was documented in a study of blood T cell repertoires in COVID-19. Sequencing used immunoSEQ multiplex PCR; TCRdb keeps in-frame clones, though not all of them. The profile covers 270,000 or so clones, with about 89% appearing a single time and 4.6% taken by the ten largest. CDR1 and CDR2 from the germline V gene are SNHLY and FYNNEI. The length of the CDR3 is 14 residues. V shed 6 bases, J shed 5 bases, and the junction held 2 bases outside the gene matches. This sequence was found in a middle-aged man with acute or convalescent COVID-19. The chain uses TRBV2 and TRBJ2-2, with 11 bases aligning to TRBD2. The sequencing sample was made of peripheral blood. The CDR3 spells CASSGTSGTGELFF. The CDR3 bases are TGTGCCAGCAGCGGGACTAGCGGTACCGGGGAGCTGTTTTTT.